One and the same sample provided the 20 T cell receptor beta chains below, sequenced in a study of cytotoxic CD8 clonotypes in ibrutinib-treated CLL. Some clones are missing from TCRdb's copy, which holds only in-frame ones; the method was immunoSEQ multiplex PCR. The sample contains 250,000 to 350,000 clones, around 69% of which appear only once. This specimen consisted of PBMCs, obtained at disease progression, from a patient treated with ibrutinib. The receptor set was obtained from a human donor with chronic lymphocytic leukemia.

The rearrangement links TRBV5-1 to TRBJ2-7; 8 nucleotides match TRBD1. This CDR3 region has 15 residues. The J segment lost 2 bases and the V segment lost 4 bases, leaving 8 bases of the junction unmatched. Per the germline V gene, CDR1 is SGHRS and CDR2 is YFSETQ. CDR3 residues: CASSPTGTGPYEQYF. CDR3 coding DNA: TGCGCCAGCAGCCCGACCGGGACAGGTCCCTACGAGCAGTACTTC.

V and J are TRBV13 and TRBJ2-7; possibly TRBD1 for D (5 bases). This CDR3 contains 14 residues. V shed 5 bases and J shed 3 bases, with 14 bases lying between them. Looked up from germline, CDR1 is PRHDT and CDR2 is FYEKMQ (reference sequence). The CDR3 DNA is TGTGCCAGCAGCGCCTGGTCAGGGTTCTACGAGCAGTACTTC. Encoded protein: CASSAWSGFYEQYF.

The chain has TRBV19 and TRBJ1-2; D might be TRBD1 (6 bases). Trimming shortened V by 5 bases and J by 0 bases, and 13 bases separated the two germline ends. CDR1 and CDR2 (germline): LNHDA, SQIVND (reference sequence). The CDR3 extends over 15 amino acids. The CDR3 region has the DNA TGTGCCAGTAGTTCCACAGGGCGGGCTAACTATGGCTACACCTTC. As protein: CASSSTGRANYGYTF.

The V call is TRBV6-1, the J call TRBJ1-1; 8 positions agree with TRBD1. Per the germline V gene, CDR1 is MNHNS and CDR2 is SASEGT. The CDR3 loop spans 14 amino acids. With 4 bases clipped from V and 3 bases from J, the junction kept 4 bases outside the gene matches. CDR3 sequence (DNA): TGTGCCAGCAGTGGGACAGGGCTGGACACTGAAGCTTTCTTT. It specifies CASSGTGLDTEAFF.

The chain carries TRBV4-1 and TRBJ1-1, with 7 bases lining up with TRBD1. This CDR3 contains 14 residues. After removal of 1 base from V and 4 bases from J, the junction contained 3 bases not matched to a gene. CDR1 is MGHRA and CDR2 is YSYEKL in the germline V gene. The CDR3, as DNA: TGCGCCAGCAGCCAAGGACAGGGCCCCACTGAAGCTTTCTTT. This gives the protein CASSQGQGPTEAFF.

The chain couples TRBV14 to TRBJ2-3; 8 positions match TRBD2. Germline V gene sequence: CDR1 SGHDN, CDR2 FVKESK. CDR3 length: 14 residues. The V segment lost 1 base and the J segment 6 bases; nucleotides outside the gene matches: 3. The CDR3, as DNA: TGTGCCAGCAGCCAAGCGGGGGGGCCGGATACGCAGTATTTT. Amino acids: CASSQAGGPDTQYF.

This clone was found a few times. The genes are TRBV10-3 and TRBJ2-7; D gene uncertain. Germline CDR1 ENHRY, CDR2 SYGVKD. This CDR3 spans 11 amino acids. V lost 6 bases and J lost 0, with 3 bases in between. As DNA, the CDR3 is TGTGCCATCAGGACCTCCTACGAGCAGTACTTC. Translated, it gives CAIRTSYEQYF.

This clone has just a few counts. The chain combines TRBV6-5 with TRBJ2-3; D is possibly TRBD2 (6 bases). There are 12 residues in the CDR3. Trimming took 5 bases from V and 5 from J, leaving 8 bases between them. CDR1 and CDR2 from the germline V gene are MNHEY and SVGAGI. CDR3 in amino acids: CASSQTRDTQYF. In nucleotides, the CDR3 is TGTGCCAGCAGTCAGACTAGAGATACGCAGTATTTT.

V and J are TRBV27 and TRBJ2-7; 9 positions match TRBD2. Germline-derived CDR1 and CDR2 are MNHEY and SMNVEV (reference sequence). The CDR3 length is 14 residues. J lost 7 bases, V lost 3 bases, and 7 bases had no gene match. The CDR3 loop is CASSFSGSAREQYF. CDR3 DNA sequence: TGTGCCAGCAGTTTTAGCGGGAGCGCTCGTGAGCAGTACTTC.

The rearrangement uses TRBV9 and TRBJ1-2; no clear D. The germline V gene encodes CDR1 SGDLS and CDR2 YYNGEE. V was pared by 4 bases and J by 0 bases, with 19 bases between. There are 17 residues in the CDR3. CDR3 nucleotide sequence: TGTGCCAGCAGCCCCAGCTCCAGGTCCCGGGCTAACTATGGCTACACCTTC. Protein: CASSPSSRSRANYGYTF.

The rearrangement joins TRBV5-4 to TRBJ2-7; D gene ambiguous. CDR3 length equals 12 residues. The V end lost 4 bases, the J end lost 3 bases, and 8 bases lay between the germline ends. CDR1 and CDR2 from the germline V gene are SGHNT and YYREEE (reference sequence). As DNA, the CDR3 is TGTGCCAGCAGCAATGACAACTACGAGCAGTACTTC. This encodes CASSNDNYEQYF.

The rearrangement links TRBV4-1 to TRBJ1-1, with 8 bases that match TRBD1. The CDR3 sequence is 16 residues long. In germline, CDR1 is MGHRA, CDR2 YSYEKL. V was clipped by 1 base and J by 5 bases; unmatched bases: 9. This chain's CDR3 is CASSQAQSRGHTEAFF. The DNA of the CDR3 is TGCGCCAGCAGCCAAGCCCAATCCAGGGGGCATACTGAAGCTTTCTTT.

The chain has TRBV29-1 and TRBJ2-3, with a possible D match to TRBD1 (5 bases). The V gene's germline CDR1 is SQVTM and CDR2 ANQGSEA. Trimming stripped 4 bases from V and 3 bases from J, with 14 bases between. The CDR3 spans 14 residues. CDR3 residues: CSVVQGIGTDTQYF. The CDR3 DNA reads TGCAGCGTTGTCCAGGGTATAGGAACAGATACGCAGTATTTT.

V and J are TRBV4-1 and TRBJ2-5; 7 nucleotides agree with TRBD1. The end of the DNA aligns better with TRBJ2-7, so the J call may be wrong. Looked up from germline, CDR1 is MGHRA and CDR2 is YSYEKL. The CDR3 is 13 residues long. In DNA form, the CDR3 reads TGCGCCAGCAGCCCAAACAGGGGTTACGAGCAGTACTTC. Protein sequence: CASSPNRGYEQYF.

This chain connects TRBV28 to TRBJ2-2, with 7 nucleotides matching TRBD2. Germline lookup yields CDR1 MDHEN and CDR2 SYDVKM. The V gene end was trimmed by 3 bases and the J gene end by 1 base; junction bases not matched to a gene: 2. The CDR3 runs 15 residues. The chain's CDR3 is CASSLGGGNTGELFF. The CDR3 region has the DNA TGTGCCAGCAGTTTGGGCGGGGGGAACACCGGGGAGCTGTTTTTT.

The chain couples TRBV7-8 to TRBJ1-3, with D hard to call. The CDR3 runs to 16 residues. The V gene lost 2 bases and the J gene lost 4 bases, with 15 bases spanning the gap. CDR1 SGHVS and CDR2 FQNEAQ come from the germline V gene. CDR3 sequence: CASSLRPVDAGNTIYF. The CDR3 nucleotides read TGTGCCAGCAGCTTACGGCCGGTCGACGCGGGAAACACCATATATTTT. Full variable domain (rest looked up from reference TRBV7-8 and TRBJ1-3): GAGVSQSPRYKVAKRGQDVALRCDPISGHVSLFWYQQALGQGPEFLTYFQNEAQLDKSGLPSDRFFAERPEGSVSTLKIQRTQQEDSAVYLCASSLRPVDAGNTIYFGEGSWLTVV.

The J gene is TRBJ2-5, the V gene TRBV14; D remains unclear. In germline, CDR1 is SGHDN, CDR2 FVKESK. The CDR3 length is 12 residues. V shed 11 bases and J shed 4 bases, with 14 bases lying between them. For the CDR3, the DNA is TGTGCCCCCGTCGAGGAATCAGAGACCCAGTACTTC. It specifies CAPVEESETQYF.

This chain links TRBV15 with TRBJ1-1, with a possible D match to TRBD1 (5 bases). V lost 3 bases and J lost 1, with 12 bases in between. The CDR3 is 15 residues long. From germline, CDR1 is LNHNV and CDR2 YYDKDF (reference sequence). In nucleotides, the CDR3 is TGTGCCACCAGCAGGGGGCCCGGGAAGAACACTGAAGCTTTCTTT. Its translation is CATSRGPGKNTEAFF.

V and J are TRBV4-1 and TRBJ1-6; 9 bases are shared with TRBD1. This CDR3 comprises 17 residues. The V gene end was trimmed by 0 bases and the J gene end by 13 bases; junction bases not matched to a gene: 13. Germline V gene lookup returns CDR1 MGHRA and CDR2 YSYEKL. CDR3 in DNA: TGCGCCAGCAGCCAAGACTTTGCCGGGACAGGGCTTTCTCCCCTCCACTTT. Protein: CASSQDFAGTGLSPLHF.

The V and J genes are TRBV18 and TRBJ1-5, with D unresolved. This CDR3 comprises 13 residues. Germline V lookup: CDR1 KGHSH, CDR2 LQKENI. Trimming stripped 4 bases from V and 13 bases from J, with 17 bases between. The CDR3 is CASSQRTDSSQHF. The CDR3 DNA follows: TGTGCCAGCTCACAAAGGACGGATTCGTCTCAGCATTTT. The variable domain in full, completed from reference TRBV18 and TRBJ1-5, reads NAGVMQNPRHLVRRRGQEARLRCSPMKGHSHVYWYRQLPEEGLKFMVYLQKENIIDESGMPKERFSAEFPKEGPSILRIQQVVRGDSAAYFCASSQRTDSSQHFGDGTRLSIL.